The subject of this entry is one T cell receptor beta chain. Researchers partitioned CD4+ cells into CD45RA+ naive and CD45RA-negative memory subsets. The entry originates in a study of shared clonotypes between healthy human individuals. Study background: Researchers assigned three CD4 naive, three CD4 memory, two CD8 naive and one CD8 memory plate to each donor.

Per germline, CDR1 SGHAT and CDR2 FQNNGV. The V end lost 10 bases, the J end lost 5 bases, and 23 bases lay between the germline ends. The CDR3 runs to 15 residues. Per the study methods: As immunoSEQ supplied junction-only sequences (without quality scores), filtering differed. The protocol was immunoSEQ multiplex PCR, while the TCRdb copy is restricted to in-frame clones and leaves out a portion. V and J calls and clone size come straight from that table; D and trimming were deduced from the DNA. The sample carries over a million clones, about 84% recorded once. Sequencing input: memory CD4+ T cells from PBMCs. The subset denotes: CD45RA-negative fraction. The gene calls are TRBV11-2 and TRBJ1-1; a weak D match, TRBD1 (6 bases). This TCR was sampled from a man aged 18 to 30 in good health. Some clones in this sample may be carry-over from other donors' samples. CDR3 DNA sequence: TGTGCCACACATCTCCTCGCAGGGGCGGCTACTGAAGCTTTCTTT. Amino acid sequence: CATHLLAGAATEAFF.